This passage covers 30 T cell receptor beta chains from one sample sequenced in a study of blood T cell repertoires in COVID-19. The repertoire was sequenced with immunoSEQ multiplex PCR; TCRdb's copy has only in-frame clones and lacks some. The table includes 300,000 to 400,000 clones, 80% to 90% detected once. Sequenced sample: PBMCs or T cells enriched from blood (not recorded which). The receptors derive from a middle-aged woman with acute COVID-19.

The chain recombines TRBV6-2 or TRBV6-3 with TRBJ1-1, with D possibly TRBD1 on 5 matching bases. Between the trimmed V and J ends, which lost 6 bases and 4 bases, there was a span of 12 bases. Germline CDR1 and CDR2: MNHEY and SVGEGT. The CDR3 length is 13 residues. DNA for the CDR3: TGTGCCAGCAGCACAACGGGGGTCACTGAAGCTTTCTTT. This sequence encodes CASSTTGVTEAFF.

CDR3 nucleotides: TGTGCCAGCACTTCAGTCGAGGGGGCGATCACTGAAGCTTTCTTT. Encoded protein: CASTSVEGAITEAFF. The V and J genes are TRBV9 and TRBJ1-1, with TRBD1 matching over 7 bases. V was clipped by 6 bases and J by 4 bases; unmatched bases: 12. CDR1 and CDR2 (germline): SGDLS, YYNGEE. There are 15 residues in the CDR3.

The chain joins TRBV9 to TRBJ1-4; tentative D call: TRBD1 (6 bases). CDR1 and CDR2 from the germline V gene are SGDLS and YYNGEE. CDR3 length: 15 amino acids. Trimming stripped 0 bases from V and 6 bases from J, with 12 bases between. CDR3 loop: CASSVGQALYEKLFF. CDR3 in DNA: TGTGCCAGCAGCGTAGGACAGGCGCTGTATGAAAAACTGTTTTTT.

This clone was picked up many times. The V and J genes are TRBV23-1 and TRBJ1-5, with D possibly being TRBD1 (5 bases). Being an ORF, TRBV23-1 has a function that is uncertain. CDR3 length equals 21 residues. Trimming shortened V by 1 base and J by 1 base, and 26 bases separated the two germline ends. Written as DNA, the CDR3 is TGCGCCAGCAGTCAATGCCATAAGGGGAGGCCTCCAACCGACAGCAATCAGCCCCAGCATTTT. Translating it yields CASSQCHKGRPPTDSNQPQHF.

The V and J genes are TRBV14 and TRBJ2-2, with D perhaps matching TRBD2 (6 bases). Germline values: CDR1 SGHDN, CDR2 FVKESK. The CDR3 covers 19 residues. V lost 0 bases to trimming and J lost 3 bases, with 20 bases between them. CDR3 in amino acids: CASSQDSFRREADTGELFF. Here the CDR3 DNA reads TGTGCCAGCAGCCAAGATTCATTTCGGAGGGAGGCGGACACCGGGGAGCTGTTTTTT.

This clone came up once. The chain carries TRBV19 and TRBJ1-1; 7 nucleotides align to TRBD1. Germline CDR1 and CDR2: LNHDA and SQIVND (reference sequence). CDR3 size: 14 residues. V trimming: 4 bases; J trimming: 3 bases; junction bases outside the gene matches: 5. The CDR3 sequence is CASSRRGRDTEAFF. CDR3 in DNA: TGTGCCAGTAGTAGAAGGGGGCGAGACACTGAAGCTTTCTTT. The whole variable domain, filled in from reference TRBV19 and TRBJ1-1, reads DGGITQSPKYLFRKEGQNVTLSCEQNLNHDAMYWYRQDPGQGLRLIYYSQIVNDFQKGDIAEGYSVSREKKESFPLTVTSAQKNPTAFYLCASSRRGRDTEAFFGQGTRLTVV.

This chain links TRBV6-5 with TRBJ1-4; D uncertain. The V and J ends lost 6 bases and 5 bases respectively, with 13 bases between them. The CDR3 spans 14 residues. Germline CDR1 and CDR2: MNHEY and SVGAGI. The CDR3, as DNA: TGTGCCAGCAGCCCGGGAGACCGAAATGAAAAACTGTTTTTT. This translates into CASSPGDRNEKLFF.

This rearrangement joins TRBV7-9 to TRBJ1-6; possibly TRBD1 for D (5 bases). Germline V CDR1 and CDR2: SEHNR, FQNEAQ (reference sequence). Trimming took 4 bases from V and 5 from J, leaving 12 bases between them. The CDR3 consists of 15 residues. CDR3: CASSSWTGDNSPLHF. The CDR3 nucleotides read TGTGCCAGCAGCTCTTGGACGGGGGATAATTCACCCCTCCACTTT. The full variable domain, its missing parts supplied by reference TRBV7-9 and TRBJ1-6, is DTGVSQNPRHKITKRGQNVTFRCDPISEHNRLYWYRQTLGQGPEFLTYFQNEAQLEKSRLLSDRFSAERPKGSFSTLEIQRTEQGDSAMYLCASSSWTGDNSPLHFGNGTRLTVT.

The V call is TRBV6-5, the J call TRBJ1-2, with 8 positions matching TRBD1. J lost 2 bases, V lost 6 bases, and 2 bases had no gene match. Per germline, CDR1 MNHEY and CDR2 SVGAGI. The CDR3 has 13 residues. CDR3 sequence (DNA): TGTGCCAGCAGGGACAGGGCGAACTATGGCTACACCTTC. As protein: CASRDRANYGYTF.

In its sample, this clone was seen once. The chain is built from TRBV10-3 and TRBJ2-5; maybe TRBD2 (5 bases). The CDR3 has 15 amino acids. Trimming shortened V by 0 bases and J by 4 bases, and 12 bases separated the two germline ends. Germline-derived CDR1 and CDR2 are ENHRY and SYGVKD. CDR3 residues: CAISESRGILETQYF. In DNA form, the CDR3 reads TGTGCCATCAGTGAGTCGCGAGGGATTCTAGAGACCCAGTACTTC.

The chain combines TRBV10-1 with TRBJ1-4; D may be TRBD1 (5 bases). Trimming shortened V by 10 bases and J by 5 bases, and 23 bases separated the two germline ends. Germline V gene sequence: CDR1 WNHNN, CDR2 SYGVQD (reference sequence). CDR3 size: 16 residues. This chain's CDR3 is CATIGYLGGENEKLFF. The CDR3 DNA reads TGCGCCACCATAGGGTATTTGGGGGGGGAGAATGAAAAACTGTTTTTT.

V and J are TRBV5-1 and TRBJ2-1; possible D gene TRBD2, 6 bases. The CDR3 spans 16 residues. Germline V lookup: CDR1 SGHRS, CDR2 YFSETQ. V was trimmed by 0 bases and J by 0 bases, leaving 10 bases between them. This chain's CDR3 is CASSLGDGSSYNEQFF. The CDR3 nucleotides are TGCGCCAGCAGCTTGGGCGACGGGAGCTCCTACAATGAGCAGTTCTTC.

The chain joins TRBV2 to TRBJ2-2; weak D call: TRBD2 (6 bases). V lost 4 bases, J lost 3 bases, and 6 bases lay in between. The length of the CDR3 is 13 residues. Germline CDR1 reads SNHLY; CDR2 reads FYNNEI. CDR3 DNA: TGTGCCAGCAGTGGGGGGGACACCGGGGAGCTGTTTTTT. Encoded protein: CASSGGDTGELFF.

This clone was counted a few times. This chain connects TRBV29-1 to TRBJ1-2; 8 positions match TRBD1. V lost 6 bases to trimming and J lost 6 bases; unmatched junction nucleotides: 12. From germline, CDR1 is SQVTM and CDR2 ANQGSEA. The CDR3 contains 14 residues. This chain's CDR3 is CSVDETGTGDGYTF. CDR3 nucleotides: TGCAGCGTCGACGAAACCGGGACAGGAGATGGCTACACCTTC.

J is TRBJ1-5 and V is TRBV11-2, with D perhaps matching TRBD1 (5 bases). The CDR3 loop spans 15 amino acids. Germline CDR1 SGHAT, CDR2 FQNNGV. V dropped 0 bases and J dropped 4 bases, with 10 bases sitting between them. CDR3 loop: CASSLEGHPNQPQHF. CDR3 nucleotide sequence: TGTGCCAGCAGCTTAGAAGGACACCCGAATCAGCCCCAGCATTTT.

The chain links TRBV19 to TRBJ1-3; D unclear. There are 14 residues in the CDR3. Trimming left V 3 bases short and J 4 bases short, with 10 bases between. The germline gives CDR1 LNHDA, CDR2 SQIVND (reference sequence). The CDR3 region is CASSMSQAGNTIYF. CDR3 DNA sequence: TGTGCCAGTAGTATGTCCCAGGCCGGAAACACCATATATTTT. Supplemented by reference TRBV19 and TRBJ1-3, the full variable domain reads DGGITQSPKYLFRKEGQNVTLSCEQNLNHDAMYWYRQDPGQGLRLIYYSQIVNDFQKGDIAEGYSVSREKKESFPLTVTSAQKNPTAFYLCASSMSQAGNTIYFGEGSWLTVV.

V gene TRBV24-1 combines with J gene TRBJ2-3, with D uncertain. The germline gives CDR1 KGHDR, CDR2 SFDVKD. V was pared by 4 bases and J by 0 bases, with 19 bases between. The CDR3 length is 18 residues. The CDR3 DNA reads TGTGCCACCAGTGAACCCCGGGTTGCGGCGATAAGCACAGATACGCAGTATTTT. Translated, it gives CATSEPRVAAISTDTQYF.

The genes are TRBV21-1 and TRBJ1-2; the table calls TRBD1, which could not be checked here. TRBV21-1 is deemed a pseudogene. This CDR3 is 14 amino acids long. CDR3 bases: TGTGCCAGCAGCAAAGCAGGGGGCGACTATGGCTACACCTTC. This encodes CASSKAGGDYGYTF.

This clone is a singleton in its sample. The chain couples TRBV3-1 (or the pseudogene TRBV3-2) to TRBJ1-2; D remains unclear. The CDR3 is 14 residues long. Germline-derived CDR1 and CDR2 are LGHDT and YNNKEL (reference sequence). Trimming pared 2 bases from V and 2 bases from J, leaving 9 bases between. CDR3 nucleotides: TGTGCCAGCAGCCAACCCGGGAACAACTATGGCTACACCTTC. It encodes CASSQPGNNYGYTF.

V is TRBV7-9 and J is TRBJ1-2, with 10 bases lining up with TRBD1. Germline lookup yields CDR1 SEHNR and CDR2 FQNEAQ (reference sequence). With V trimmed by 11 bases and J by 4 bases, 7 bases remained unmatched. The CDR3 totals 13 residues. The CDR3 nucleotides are TGTGCCGGTGACAGGGGGCGAGCCTATGGCTACACCTTC. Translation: CAGDRGRAYGYTF.

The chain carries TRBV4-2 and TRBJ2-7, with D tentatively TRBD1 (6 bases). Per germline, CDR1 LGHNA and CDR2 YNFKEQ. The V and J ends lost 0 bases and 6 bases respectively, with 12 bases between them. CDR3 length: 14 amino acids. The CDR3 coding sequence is TGTGCCAGCAGCCAAGATCAGACAGGTACCGAGCAGTACTTC. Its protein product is CASSQDQTGTEQYF.

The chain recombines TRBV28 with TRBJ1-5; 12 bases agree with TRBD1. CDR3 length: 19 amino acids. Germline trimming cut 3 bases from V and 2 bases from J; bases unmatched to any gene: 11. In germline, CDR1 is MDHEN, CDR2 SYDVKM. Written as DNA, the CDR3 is TGTGCCAGCAGTTTTCTCCGGGACAGGGGGCTCACAGGCAATCAGCCCCAGCATTTT. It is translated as CASSFLRDRGLTGNQPQHF.

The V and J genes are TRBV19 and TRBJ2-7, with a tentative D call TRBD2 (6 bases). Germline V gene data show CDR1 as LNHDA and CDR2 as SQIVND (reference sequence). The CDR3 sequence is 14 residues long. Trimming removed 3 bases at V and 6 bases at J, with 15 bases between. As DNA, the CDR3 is TGTGCCAGTAGTATTTTGGGGGGTGCGATCGAGCAGTACTTC. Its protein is CASSILGGAIEQYF.

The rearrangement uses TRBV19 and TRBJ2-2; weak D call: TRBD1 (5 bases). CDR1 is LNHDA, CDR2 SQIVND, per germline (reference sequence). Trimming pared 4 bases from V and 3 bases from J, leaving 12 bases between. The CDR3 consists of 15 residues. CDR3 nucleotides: TGTGCCAGTAGTACCATGACAGACTACACCGGGGAGCTGTTTTTT. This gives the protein CASSTMTDYTGELFF.

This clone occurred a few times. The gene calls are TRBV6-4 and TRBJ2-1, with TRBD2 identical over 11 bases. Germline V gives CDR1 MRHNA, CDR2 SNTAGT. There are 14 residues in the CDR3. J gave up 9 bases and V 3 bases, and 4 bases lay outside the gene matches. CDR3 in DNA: TGTGCCAGCAGTGAGTCTAGCGGGAGGAGTGAGCAGTTCTTC. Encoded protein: CASSESSGRSEQFF.

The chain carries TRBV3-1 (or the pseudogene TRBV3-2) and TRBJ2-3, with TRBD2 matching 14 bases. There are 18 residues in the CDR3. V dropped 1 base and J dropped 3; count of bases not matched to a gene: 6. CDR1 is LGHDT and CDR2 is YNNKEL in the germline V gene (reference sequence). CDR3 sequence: CASSQGRLAGGLTDTQYF. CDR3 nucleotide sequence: TGTGCCAGCAGCCAAGGCCGACTAGCGGGGGGGTTAACAGATACGCAGTATTTT.

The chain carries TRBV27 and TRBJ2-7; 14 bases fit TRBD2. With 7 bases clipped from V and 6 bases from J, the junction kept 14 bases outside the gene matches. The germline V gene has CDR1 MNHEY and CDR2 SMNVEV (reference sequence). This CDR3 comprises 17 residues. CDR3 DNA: TGTGCCAGCACTCCAATCCGACTAGCGGGAGGGCTAATCGAGCAGTACTTC. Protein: CASTPIRLAGGLIEQYF.

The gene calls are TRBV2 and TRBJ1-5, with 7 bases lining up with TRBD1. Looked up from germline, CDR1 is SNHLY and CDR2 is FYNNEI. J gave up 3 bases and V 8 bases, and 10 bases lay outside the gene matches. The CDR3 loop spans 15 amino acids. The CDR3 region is CASAQGGEYNQPQHF. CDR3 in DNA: TGTGCCAGCGCGCAGGGGGGTGAGTACAATCAGCCCCAGCATTTT.

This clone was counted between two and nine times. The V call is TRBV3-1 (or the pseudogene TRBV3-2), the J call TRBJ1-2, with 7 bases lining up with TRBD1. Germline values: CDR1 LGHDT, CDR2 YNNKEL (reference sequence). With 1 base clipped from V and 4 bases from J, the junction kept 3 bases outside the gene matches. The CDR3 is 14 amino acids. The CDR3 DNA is TGTGCCAGCAGCCAAGGAGGACAGGTCTATGGCTACACCTTC. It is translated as CASSQGGQVYGYTF.

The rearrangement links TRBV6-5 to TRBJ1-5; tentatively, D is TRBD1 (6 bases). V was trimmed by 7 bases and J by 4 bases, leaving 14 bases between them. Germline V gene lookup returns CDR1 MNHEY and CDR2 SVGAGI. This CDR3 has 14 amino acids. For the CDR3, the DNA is TGTGCCAGCACTCGACGGACAGAAAATCAGCCCCAGCATTTT. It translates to CASTRRTENQPQHF.